The 22 T cell receptor beta chains reported below all come from one sample, sequenced in a study of T cells in Graves' hyperthyroidism and ophthalmopathy (dated by TCRdb to the late 2010s). The library was obtained by multiplex PCR. TCRdb lists the instrument as Illumina HiSeq 2000. Amplification of TCR beta CDR3 regions was carried out from RNA transcripts. The TCR CDR3 was subjected to a first round of RT-PCR using the HTBI primer set and the Qiagen OneStep RT-PCR kit. Clones were called with MiXCR by TCRdb after fastp trimmed the public reads at Q25, and only in-frame beta chains were retained. Identical CDR3 proteins give one entry, which carries the most common genes and DNA. The sample includes over 500,000 distinct CDR3 sequences, with roughly a sixth observed a single time. The ten largest clones take up less than 30% of the sample. Material for sequencing was blood. The receptors were sampled from a woman younger than 45 with Graves' ophthalmopathy.

This clonotype was observed at least ten times. This sequence joins TRBV20-1 and TRBJ1-1, with D maybe TRBD1 (5 bases). CDR3 length: 15 amino acids. CDR1 and CDR2 (germline): DFQATT, SNEGSKA (reference sequence). V was shortened by 0 bases and J by 5 bases, with 16 bases between the two germline ends. Here the CDR3 DNA reads TGCAGTGCTAGAGACGGGTCGGGGGTTAGGACTGAAGCTTTCTTT. This translates into CSARDGSGVRTEAFF.

This clonotype turned up a few times. The chain joins TRBV7-9 to TRBJ2-7, with a possible D match to TRBD1 (5 bases). The CDR3 spans 18 residues. Trimming removed 4 bases from V and 2 bases from J, with 24 bases in between. Germline V gene lookup returns CDR1 SEHNR and CDR2 FQNEAQ (reference sequence). CDR3: CASSSRLVGGAQAYEQYF. CDR3 in DNA: TGTGCCAGCAGCTCAAGATTAGTGGGTGGGGCACAAGCCTACGAGCAGTACTTC.

The genes are TRBV6-2 or TRBV6-3 and TRBJ2-1; possibly TRBD1 or TRBD2 for D (9 bases each). The germline V gene encodes CDR1 MNHEY and CDR2 SVGEGT. CDR3 length equals 18 residues. Trimming cost V 4 bases and J 10 bases, with 29 bases left between them. The CDR3 DNA reads as TGTGCCAGCAGTTTCGGCGGGACAGGGTTTAGCGGGAGTAGGGAGCAGTTCTTC. Translating it yields CASSFGGTGFSGSREQFF.

The sample holds a few counts of this clonotype. The chain links TRBV6-1 to TRBJ2-7; D uncertain. The germline gives CDR1 MNHNS, CDR2 SASEGT. V shed 3 bases and J shed 4 bases, with 7 bases lying between them. This CDR3 has 12 amino acids. Here the CDR3 DNA reads TGTGCCAGCAGTGATGCTCCTTACGAGCAGTACTTC. As protein: CASSDAPYEQYF.

This clonotype has only a few counts. The CDR3 loop is CSARTPGNEQFF. CDR3 sequence (DNA): TGCAGTGCTAGGACCCCGGGAAATGAGCAGTTCTTC. The chain links TRBV20-1 to TRBJ2-1, with D possibly being TRBD2 (5 bases). Germline-derived CDR1 and CDR2 are DFQATT and SNEGSKA (reference sequence). The CDR3 totals 12 residues. The germline V and J ends were trimmed by 3 bases and 7 bases, with 10 bases remaining between them.

This clonotype has just a few counts. This chain connects TRBV10-3 to TRBJ2-1; no clear D gene. This CDR3 has 14 amino acids. Between the trimmed V and J ends, which lost 4 bases and 0 bases, there was a span of 7 bases. The germline gives CDR1 ENHRY, CDR2 SYGVKD. The CDR3 region is CAISGYGSYNEQFF. The CDR3 nucleotides read TGTGCCATCAGTGGATACGGCTCCTACAATGAGCAGTTCTTC.

This clonotype was counted many times. The rearrangement links TRBV28 to TRBJ2-7; D tentatively fits TRBD1 or TRBD2 (5 bases each). Germline V gives CDR1 MDHEN, CDR2 SYDVKM. This CDR3 has 18 residues. Trimming pared 4 bases from V and 5 bases from J, leaving 27 bases between. CDR3 protein: CASSSLPGPRYSVHEQYF. The CDR3 DNA sequence: TGTGCCAGCAGTTCCTTGCCGGGACCCAGATACTCGGTCCACGAGCAGTACTTC.

This clonotype was seen ten or more times. The chain combines TRBV28 with TRBJ1-5; D remains unclear. CDR3 length: 16 residues. Germline CDR1 MDHEN, CDR2 SYDVKM. Between the trimmed V and J ends, which lost 3 bases and 3 bases, there was a span of 15 bases. The CDR3: CASSLVQSVSNQPQHF. CDR3 nucleotides: TGTGCCAGCAGTTTGGTACAGTCAGTCTCCAATCAGCCCCAGCATTTT.

This clonotype has at least ten counts. The chain employs TRBV3-1 and TRBJ1-5; D gene uncertain. CDR1 and CDR2 from the germline V gene are LGHDT and YNNKEL (reference sequence). Trimming left V 4 bases short and J 1 base short, with 5 bases between. The CDR3 spans 13 residues. CDR3 in amino acids: CASSPASNQPQHF. The CDR3 bases are TGTGCCAGCAGCCCCGCAAGCAATCAGCCCCAGCATTTT.

This clonotype was seen only a few times. V and J are TRBV27 and TRBJ2-7; 8 nucleotides match TRBD2. From germline, CDR1 is MNHEY and CDR2 SMNVEV (reference sequence). The trim removed 4 bases at V and 4 bases at J, leaving 9 bases unmatched. The CDR3 totals 15 residues. The CDR3 DNA sequence: TGTGCCAGCAGTTACAGCGGGAGCGGAGCTTACGAGCAGTACTTC. Its translation: CASSYSGSGAYEQYF.

The CDR3 protein is CASSPARGSYEQYF. CDR3 nucleotide sequence: TGTGCCAGCAGCCCCGCTCGGGGCTCCTACGAGCAGTACTTC. This rearrangement joins TRBV3-1 to TRBJ2-7; tentative D call: TRBD2 (5 bases). CDR3 length: 14 residues. The germline CDR1 and CDR2 sequences are LGHDT and YNNKEL (reference sequence). The germline V and J ends were trimmed by 4 bases and 0 bases, with 10 bases remaining between them.

This clonotype was detected ten times or more. The chain links TRBV28 to TRBJ2-7; D is ambiguous. Germline CDR1 reads MDHEN; CDR2 reads SYDVKM. The V gene lost 7 bases and the J gene lost 4 bases, with 20 bases spanning the gap. The CDR3 consists of 15 residues. The CDR3 region has the DNA TGTGCCAGCAACGAATATGGAGTAGGAAAGTACGAGCAGTACTTC. This encodes CASNEYGVGKYEQYF. The full variable domain, in which reference TRBV28 and TRBJ2-7 provide the parts outside the CDR3, is DVKVTQSSRYLVKRTGEKVFLECVQDMDHENMFWYRQDPGLGLRLIYFSYDVKMKEKGDIPEGYSVSREKKERFSLILESASTNQTSMYLCASNEYGVGKYEQYFGPGTRLTVT.

This clonotype showed up just a few times. This chain links TRBV9 with TRBJ1-3; D is ambiguous. Germline CDR1 and CDR2: SGDLS and YYNGEE. The CDR3 consists of 16 residues. Between the trimmed V and J ends, which lost 4 bases and 2 bases, there was a span of 16 bases. CDR3: CASSSDAGSAGNTIYF. CDR3 nucleotide sequence: TGTGCCAGCAGCTCGGACGCGGGCTCGGCTGGAAACACCATATATTTT.

This rearrangement joins TRBV5-4 to TRBJ1-1, with a possible D match to TRBD1 (6 bases). The germline gives CDR1 SGHNT, CDR2 YYREEE (reference sequence). CDR3 length equals 14 residues. V lost 0 bases and J lost 6, with 12 bases in between. The chain's CDR3 is CASSLEGGWSEAFF. In DNA form, the CDR3 reads TGTGCCAGCAGCTTGGAGGGGGGCTGGTCTGAAGCTTTCTTT.

This chain joins TRBV7-9 and TRBJ2-2; TRBD2 aligns across 10 bases. The CDR3 has 16 residues. Germline CDR1 and CDR2: SEHNR and FQNEAQ (reference sequence). The V segment lost 6 bases and the J segment 7 bases; nucleotides outside the gene matches: 11. The CDR3 sequence is CASRPPGLARDGELFF. CDR3 in DNA: TGTGCCAGCAGGCCCCCGGGACTAGCGAGAGACGGGGAGCTGTTTTTT.

This clonotype was seen repeatedly, ten times or more. The chain links TRBV28 to TRBJ2-1; D call uncertain. The V end was cut by 3 bases, the J end by 3 bases, with 9 bases between. Germline loops: CDR1 MDHEN, CDR2 SYDVKM. The length of the CDR3 is 14 residues. The CDR3 reads CASSLGVDYNEQFF. In DNA, the CDR3 is TGTGCCAGCAGTTTGGGCGTAGACTACAATGAGCAGTTCTTC.

This clonotype was found a few times. The chain combines TRBV7-8 with TRBJ2-3; TRBD1 or TRBD2 may be the D gene (6 bases each). V was cut by 3 bases and J by 0 bases, with 16 bases left in between. The germline CDR1 and CDR2 sequences are SGHVS and FQNEAQ. CDR3 length: 17 residues. The CDR3 sequence: CASSFRTGGRSTDTQYF. The CDR3 nucleotides are TGTGCCAGCAGCTTCAGGACTGGGGGGCGTAGCACAGATACGCAGTATTTT. The whole variable domain, filled in from reference TRBV7-8 and TRBJ2-3, reads GAGVSQSPRYKVAKRGQDVALRCDPISGHVSLFWYQQALGQGPEFLTYFQNEAQLDKSGLPSDRFFAERPEGSVSTLKIQRTQQEDSAVYLCASSFRTGGRSTDTQYFGPGTRLTVL.

This clonotype was detected many times. The rearrangement joins TRBV7-2 to TRBJ1-5; no reliable D call. Trimming shortened V by 1 base and J by 0 bases, and 7 bases separated the two germline ends. This CDR3 spans 15 amino acids. Germline CDR1 and CDR2: SGHTA and FQGNSA. The chain's CDR3 is CASSLEAISNQPQHF. The CDR3 DNA sequence: TGTGCCAGCAGCTTAGAGGCCATTAGCAATCAGCCCCAGCATTTT.

This clonotype was observed a few times. The chain recombines TRBV20-1 with TRBJ2-1; TRBD2 agrees at 9 bases. After removal of 6 bases from V and 5 bases from J, the junction contained 8 bases not matched to a gene. CDR1 and CDR2 from the germline V gene are DFQATT and SNEGSKA (reference sequence). This CDR3 is 14 amino acids long. CDR3 in amino acids: CSAPPASGNNEQFF. CDR3 sequence (DNA): TGCAGTGCCCCCCCGGCTAGCGGGAACAATGAGCAGTTCTTC.

This chain connects TRBV4-3 to TRBJ1-4; D unresolved. CDR3 length equals 15 residues. CDR1 and CDR2 (germline): LGHNA, YSLEER. Trimming pared 4 bases from V and 0 bases from J, leaving 9 bases between. CDR3 residues: CASSPSSATNEKLFF. The CDR3 bases are TGCGCCAGCAGCCCATCGTCTGCAACTAATGAAAAACTGTTTTTT.

The genes are TRBV25-1 and TRBJ2-5; no firm D call. The germline V and J ends were trimmed by 1 base and 2 bases, with 11 bases remaining between them. CDR3 size: 15 residues. CDR1 and CDR2 (germline): MGHDK, SYGVNS. DNA of the CDR3: TGTGCCAGCAGTGAATTGTCCAGACAACAAGAGACCCAGTACTTC. It specifies CASSELSRQQETQYF.

This clonotype was detected only once. The rearrangement uses TRBV4-3 and TRBJ1-5; D may be TRBD1 (6 bases). The CDR3 is made up of 15 amino acids. In germline, CDR1 is LGHNA, CDR2 YSLEER. V was trimmed by 0 bases and J by 6 bases, leaving 12 bases between them. This chain's CDR3 is CASSQDPGAGQPQHF. The CDR3 region has the DNA TGCGCCAGCAGCCAAGATCCGGGGGCCGGTCAGCCCCAGCATTTT.